One and the same sample provided the 5 T cell receptor beta chains below, sequenced in a study of vaccination effects on CD4 cells after COVID-19. Repertoires were generated with immunoSEQ multiplex PCR, while TCRdb's copy carries only in-frame clones and drops some. The table records tens of thousands of clones, approximately 78% of them present only once. ViraFEST assay sequencing came after antigen-specific CD4+ T cells were expanded with viral peptide pools. Subsequent to less than 13 days of culture, CD4+ T cells were isolated. The individual was infected with SARS-CoV-2 between March and December 2020, as confirmed by PCR. What these receptors recognize is not known. The material sequenced was CD4+ T cells from PBMCs cultured with HCoV-NL63 spike peptides, taken before COVID-19 vaccination. The receptors here all came from a human donor who had a prior SARS-CoV-2 infection.

This chain joins TRBV3-1 (or the pseudogene TRBV3-2) and TRBJ2-5; 8 bases line up with TRBD2. After removal of 3 bases from V and 4 bases from J, the junction contained 4 bases not matched to a gene. The CDR3 covers 14 residues. CDR1 is LGHDT and CDR2 is YNNKEL in the germline V gene (reference sequence). CDR3 in amino acids: CASSQWTSTETQYF. CDR3 coding DNA: TGTGCCAGCAGCCAGTGGACTAGCACAGAGACCCAGTACTTC.

The gene calls are TRBV3-1 (or the pseudogene TRBV3-2) and TRBJ1-2; D gene unclear. Germline V CDR1 and CDR2: LGHDT, YNNKEL (reference sequence). The CDR3 length is 12 residues. The V end lost 4 bases, the J end lost 4 bases, and 7 bases lay between the germline ends. The CDR3 DNA reads TGTGCCAGCAGCCTAAACAGCTATGGCTACACCTTC. Protein product: CASSLNSYGYTF.

A few counts support this clone. The rearrangement links TRBV2 to TRBJ2-7; 11 nucleotides agree with TRBD1. V lost 6 bases and J lost 1; bases outside the gene matches: 5. Per the germline V gene, CDR1 is SNHLY and CDR2 is FYNNEI. This CDR3 region has 15 residues. CDR3 sequence: CASSARDRGSYEQYF. The CDR3 coding sequence is TGTGCCAGCAGCGCCCGGGACAGGGGGTCCTACGAGCAGTACTTC.

Notes on this clone: One end of the junction fails to match germline, which may point to a read error. The J gene is TRBJ1-1, the V gene TRBV5-1; D is unresolved. Germline CDR1 reads SGHRS; CDR2 reads YFSETQ. CDR3 length: 13 residues. The CDR3 protein is CASSLGPYTETFF. Here the CDR3 DNA reads TGCGCCAGCAGCTTGGGGCCCTACACTGAAACTTTCTTT.

This chain uses TRBV4-1 with TRBJ1-5; TRBD1 might be the D (5 bases). Trimming took off 0 bases at V and 6 bases at J, with 12 bases between the two ends. In germline, CDR1 is MGHRA, CDR2 YSYEKL. This CDR3 is 15 amino acids long. CDR3 sequence: CASSQDRVGGQPQHF. For the CDR3, the DNA is TGCGCCAGCAGCCAAGACAGGGTTGGGGGTCAGCCCCAGCATTTT.